This entry lists 19 T cell receptor beta chains sequenced from one sample in a study of blood T cell repertoires in COVID-19. TCRdb's table, derived via immunoSEQ multiplex PCR, lists solely in-frame clones and lacks some. The table records about 330,000 clones, over 80% of them present only once. The material sequenced was PBMCs or T cells enriched from blood (not recorded which). These receptors originate from a man under 40 who had recovered from COVID-19.

The chain couples TRBV6-5 to TRBJ1-6; D possibly corresponds to TRBD1 (5 bases). CDR1 and CDR2 (germline): MNHEY, SVGAGI. Trimming shortened V by 8 bases and J by 8 bases, and 16 bases separated the two germline ends. This CDR3 spans 14 amino acids. CDR3: CASLPTGLHSPLHF. DNA of the CDR3: TGTGCCAGCCTACCCACAGGTCTCCATTCACCCCTCCACTTT.

The V gene is TRBV11-3, the J gene TRBJ1-4; TRBD1 matches 8 bases. The CDR3 loop spans 15 amino acids. The germline V gene encodes CDR1 SGHNT and CDR2 YENEEA. Trimming removed 5 bases from V and 5 bases from J; junction bases left unmatched: 7. DNA for the CDR3: TGTGCCAGCAGCCCCCAGACAGGGGAGAATGAAAAACTGTTTTTT. Translating it yields CASSPQTGENEKLFF.

In its sample, this clone was seen once. V and J are TRBV11-3 and TRBJ1-2; 7 nucleotides agree with TRBD1. V lost 3 bases and J lost 4; bases outside the gene matches: 2. The CDR3 totals 13 residues. Germline CDR1 SGHNT, CDR2 YENEEA. The CDR3, as DNA: TGTGCCAGCAGCTTCGCAGGGGGCTATGGCTACACCTTC. This codes for CASSFAGGYGYTF.

The chain recombines TRBV15 with TRBJ2-5; perhaps TRBD1 as D (6 bases). The length of the CDR3 is 15 residues. CDR1 LNHNV and CDR2 YYDKDF come from the germline V gene (reference sequence). Trimming shortened V by 2 bases and J by 5 bases, and 15 bases separated the two germline ends. The CDR3 DNA reads TGTGCCACCAGCAGACCGCGACAGGTCATGGAGACCCAGTACTTC. It codes for CATSRPRQVMETQYF.

The chain uses TRBV11-3 and TRBJ2-5; perhaps TRBD2 as D (5 bases). CDR3 size: 13 residues. The V and J ends lost 5 bases and 5 bases respectively, with 12 bases between them. Germline V gene data show CDR1 as SGHNT and CDR2 as YENEEA. The CDR3 DNA reads TGTGCCAGCAGCCGACCGGGGTTGGAGACCCAGTACTTC. Its protein product is CASSRPGLETQYF.

The gene calls are TRBV9 and TRBJ1-1; no clear D. Per germline, CDR1 SGDLS and CDR2 YYNGEE. With 7 bases removed from V and 5 bases from J, the gap between germline ends came to 9 bases. The CDR3 spans 11 residues. CDR3 bases: TGTGCCAGCGCCGCGGGGACTGAAGCTTTCTTT. As protein: CASAAGTEAFF.

V is TRBV7-9 and J is TRBJ2-7, with TRBD2 as a possible D gene (6 bases). The germline V gene encodes CDR1 SEHNR and CDR2 FQNEAQ (reference sequence). The CDR3 is 13 residues long. The V end lost 9 bases, the J end lost 0 bases, and 12 bases lay between the germline ends. This CDR3 is CASRGDPSYEQYF. Here the CDR3 DNA reads TGTGCCAGTCGCGGGGATCCCTCCTACGAGCAGTACTTC. Full variable domain (rest looked up from reference TRBV7-9 and TRBJ2-7): DTGVSQNPRHKITKRGQNVTFRCDPISEHNRLYWYRQTLGQGPEFLTYFQNEAQLEKSRLLSDRFSAERPKGSFSTLEIQRTEQGDSAMYLCASRGDPSYEQYFGPGTRLTVT.

This clone was seen only once. The J gene is TRBJ2-7, the V gene TRBV6-5; D possibly corresponds to TRBD2 (6 bases). V shed 0 bases and J shed 0 bases, with 9 bases lying between them. The CDR3 is made up of 15 amino acids. Germline CDR1 is MNHEY and CDR2 is SVGAGI. The DNA for the CDR3 is TGTGCCAGCAGTTACTCCGTGGGGGGCTCCTACGAGCAGTACTTC. Residues: CASSYSVGGSYEQYF.

The rearrangement uses TRBV5-1 and TRBJ2-2; 7 nucleotides match TRBD2. Germline CDR1 is SGHRS and CDR2 is YFSETQ. This CDR3 contains 16 residues. Germline trimming cut 3 bases from V and 1 base from J; bases unmatched to any gene: 6. CDR3 nucleotides: TGCGCCAGCAGCTCCATACCGGGAGGGAACACCGGGGAGCTGTTTTTT. It codes for CASSSIPGGNTGELFF.

As for this clone: Other DNA sequences of this sample code for an identical CDR3. The CDR3 loop is CASSSTGNYGYTF. In nucleotides, the CDR3 is TGTGCCAGCAGTTCGACAGGGAACTATGGCTACACCTTC. The genes are TRBV6-6 and TRBJ1-2; 7 bases line up with TRBD1. The CDR3 contains 13 residues. The V and J ends lost 4 bases and 2 bases, in that order; junction bases with no gene match: 1. Germline V CDR1 and CDR2: MNHNY, SVGAGI (reference sequence).

This chain connects TRBV28 to TRBJ2-7; D might be TRBD2 (5 bases). V dropped 6 bases and J dropped 0 bases, with 18 bases sitting between them. The CDR3 contains 16 residues. The germline gives CDR1 MDHEN, CDR2 SYDVKM. In DNA form, the CDR3 reads TGTGCCAGCAGACAAGCCCGGGGTTGGGACTCCTACGAGCAGTACTTC. As protein: CASRQARGWDSYEQYF.

The genes are TRBV28 and TRBJ1-4; 9 bases are a match to TRBD1. CDR3 length equals 17 residues. Germline loops: CDR1 MDHEN, CDR2 SYDVKM. J lost 6 bases, V lost 2 bases, and 10 bases had no gene match. CDR3 nucleotide sequence: TGTGCCAGCAGTTTAGAAGAGACAGGGGGATCGGATGAAAAACTGTTTTTT. Encoded protein: CASSLEETGGSDEKLFF.

V usage is TRBV28 and J usage is TRBJ1-5; a possible D gene is TRBD1 (6 bases). The ends were cut back, 2 bases at V and 4 bases at J, with 12 bases in the middle. CDR3 size: 15 residues. Germline V gives CDR1 MDHEN, CDR2 SYDVKM. Written as DNA, the CDR3 is TGTGCCAGCAGTTTAAGGGGGAAAGGTAATCAGCCCCAGCATTTT. Translated, it gives CASSLRGKGNQPQHF.

The chain has TRBV10-2 and TRBJ1-2; tentatively, D is TRBD1 (5 bases). CDR1 WSHSY and CDR2 SAAADI come from the germline V gene. The CDR3 is 13 residues long. V gave up 0 bases and J gave up 8 bases, with 10 bases separating them. In DNA form, the CDR3 reads TGCGCCAGCAGTGAGTCCAGGTGGGGCGGCTACACCTTC. This encodes CASSESRWGGYTF.

Concerning this clone itself: The same CDR3 is also encoded by other DNA sequences in this sample. V and J are TRBV19 and TRBJ2-7, with 7 nucleotides matching TRBD1. The CDR3 is made up of 13 amino acids. Germline V gene lookup returns CDR1 LNHDA and CDR2 SQIVND (reference sequence). After removal of 2 bases from V and 2 bases from J, the junction contained 0 bases not matched to a gene. CDR3 region: CASSITGAYEQYF. CDR3 bases: TGTGCCAGTAGTATAACAGGGGCCTACGAGCAGTACTTC.

The gene calls are TRBV6-1 and TRBJ2-2, with 12 bases aligning to TRBD1. CDR1 MNHNS and CDR2 SASEGT come from the germline V gene. Trimming cost V 3 bases and J 2 bases; bases outside gene matches: 1. This CDR3 region has 16 residues. The CDR3 reads CASSEGQGANTGELFF. The DNA of the CDR3 is TGTGCCAGCAGTGAGGGACAGGGGGCCAACACCGGGGAGCTGTTTTTT.

The CDR3 spells CARSWDLGKTEAFF. The DNA for the CDR3 is TGTGCCAGAAGCTGGGACTTGGGGAAGACTGAAGCTTTCTTT. This rearrangement joins TRBV5-3 to TRBJ1-1; possibly TRBD1 for D (5 bases). TRBV5-3 is placed among ORFs of uncertain function. The CDR3 totals 14 residues. Trimming took off 3 bases at V and 5 bases at J, with 14 bases between the two ends.

The V and J genes are TRBV9 and TRBJ2-3; no reliable D call. The V end was cut by 0 bases, the J end by 2 bases, with 4 bases between. The CDR3 extends over 13 amino acids. CDR1 is SGDLS, CDR2 YYNGEE, per germline. The CDR3 is CASSVAVTDTQYF. CDR3 coding DNA: TGTGCCAGCAGCGTAGCCGTCACAGATACGCAGTATTTT.

The chain couples TRBV27 to TRBJ2-7; D is uncertain. The germline V and J ends were trimmed by 5 bases and 2 bases, with 7 bases remaining between them. Germline CDR1 and CDR2: MNHEY and SMNVEV (reference sequence). The CDR3 loop spans 12 amino acids. CDR3 bases: TGTGCCAGCAGTAGACACCCCTACGAGCAGTACTTC. The encoded protein is CASSRHPYEQYF.